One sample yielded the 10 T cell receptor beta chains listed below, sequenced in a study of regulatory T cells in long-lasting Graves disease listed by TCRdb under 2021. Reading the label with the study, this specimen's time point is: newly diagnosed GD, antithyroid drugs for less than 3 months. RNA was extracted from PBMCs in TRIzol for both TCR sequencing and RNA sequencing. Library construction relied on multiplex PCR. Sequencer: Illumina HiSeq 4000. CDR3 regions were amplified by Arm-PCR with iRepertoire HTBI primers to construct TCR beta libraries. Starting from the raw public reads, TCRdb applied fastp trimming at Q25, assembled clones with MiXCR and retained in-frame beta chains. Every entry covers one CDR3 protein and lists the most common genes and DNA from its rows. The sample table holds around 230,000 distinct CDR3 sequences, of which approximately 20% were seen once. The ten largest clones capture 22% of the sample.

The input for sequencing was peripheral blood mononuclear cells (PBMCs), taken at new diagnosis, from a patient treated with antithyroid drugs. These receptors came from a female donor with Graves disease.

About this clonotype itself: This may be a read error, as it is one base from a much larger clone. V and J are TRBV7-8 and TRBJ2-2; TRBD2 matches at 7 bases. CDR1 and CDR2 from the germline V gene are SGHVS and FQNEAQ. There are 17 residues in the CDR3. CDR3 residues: CASSLWGGSGNTGEQFF. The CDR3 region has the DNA TGTGCCAGCAGCTTATGGGGCGGGAGTGGTAACACCGGGGAGCAGTTTTTT.

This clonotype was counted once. Here the CDR3 reads CASSVSGTGNNEQFF. The CDR3 region has the DNA TGTGCCAGCAGCGTTTCCGGGACAGGAAACAATGAGCAGTTCTTC. The chain links TRBV9 to TRBJ2-1; TRBD1 agrees at 8 bases. From germline, CDR1 is SGDLS and CDR2 YYNGEE. The V segment lost 2 bases and the J segment 5 bases; nucleotides outside the gene matches: 6. The CDR3 covers 15 residues.

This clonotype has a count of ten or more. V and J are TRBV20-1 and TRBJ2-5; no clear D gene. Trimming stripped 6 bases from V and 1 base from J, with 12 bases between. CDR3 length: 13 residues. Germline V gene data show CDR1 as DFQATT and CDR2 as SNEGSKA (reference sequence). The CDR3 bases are TGCAGTGCCAGCGAGGCTTTCCAAGAGACCCAGTACTTC. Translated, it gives CSASEAFQETQYF.

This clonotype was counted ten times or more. CDR3 sequence reads: CSARLTGTGLETQYF. For the CDR3, the DNA is TGCAGTGCTAGACTTACCGGGACAGGGTTGGAGACCCAGTACTTC. The chain uses TRBV20-1 and TRBJ2-5; 9 bases match TRBD1. After removal of 2 bases from V and 5 bases from J, the junction contained 9 bases not matched to a gene. Germline CDR1 DFQATT, CDR2 SNEGSKA (reference sequence). CDR3 length equals 15 residues.

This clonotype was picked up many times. CDR3 nucleotides: TGTGCCAGCAGGGCCTCCGGGACAGAGGCCTACGAGCAGTACTTC. Encoded protein: CASRASGTEAYEQYF. The chain couples TRBV7-6 to TRBJ2-7; 7 positions agree with TRBD1. The CDR3 runs 15 residues. The germline V gene encodes CDR1 SGHVS and CDR2 FNYEAQ. After removal of 6 bases from V and 2 bases from J, the junction contained 10 bases not matched to a gene.

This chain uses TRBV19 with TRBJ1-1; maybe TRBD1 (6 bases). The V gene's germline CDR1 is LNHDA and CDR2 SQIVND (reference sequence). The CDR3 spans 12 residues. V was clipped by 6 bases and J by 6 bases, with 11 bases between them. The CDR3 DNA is TGTGCCAGTAGCTGGGGGGCGGCTGAAGCTTTCTTT. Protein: CASSWGAAEAFF.

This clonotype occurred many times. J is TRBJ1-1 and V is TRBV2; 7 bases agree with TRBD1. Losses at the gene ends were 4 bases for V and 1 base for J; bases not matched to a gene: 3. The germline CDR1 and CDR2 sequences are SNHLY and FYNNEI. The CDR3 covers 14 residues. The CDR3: CASSAGQPNTEAFF. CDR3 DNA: TGTGCCAGCAGTGCGGGACAGCCGAACACTGAAGCTTTCTTT.

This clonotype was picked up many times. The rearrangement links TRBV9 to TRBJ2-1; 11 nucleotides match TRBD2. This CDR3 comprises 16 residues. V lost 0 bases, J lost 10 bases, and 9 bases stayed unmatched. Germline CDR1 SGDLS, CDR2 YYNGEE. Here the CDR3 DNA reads TGTGCCAGCAGCGTAGAGGGGACTAGCGGATCGTGGGAGCAGTTCTTC. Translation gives CASSVEGTSGSWEQFF.

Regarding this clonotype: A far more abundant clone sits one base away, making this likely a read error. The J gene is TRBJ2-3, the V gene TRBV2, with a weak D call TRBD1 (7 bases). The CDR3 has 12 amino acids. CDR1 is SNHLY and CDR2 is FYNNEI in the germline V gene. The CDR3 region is CASSLSEGATFF. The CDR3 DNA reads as TGTGCCAGCAGTTTATCGGAGGGGGCAACTTTCTTT.

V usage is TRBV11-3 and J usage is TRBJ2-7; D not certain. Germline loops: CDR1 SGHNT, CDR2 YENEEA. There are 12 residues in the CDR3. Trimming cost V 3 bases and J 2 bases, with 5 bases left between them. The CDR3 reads CASSFNPYEQYV. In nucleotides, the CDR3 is TGTGCCAGCAGCTTTAATCCCTACGAGCAGTACGTC.